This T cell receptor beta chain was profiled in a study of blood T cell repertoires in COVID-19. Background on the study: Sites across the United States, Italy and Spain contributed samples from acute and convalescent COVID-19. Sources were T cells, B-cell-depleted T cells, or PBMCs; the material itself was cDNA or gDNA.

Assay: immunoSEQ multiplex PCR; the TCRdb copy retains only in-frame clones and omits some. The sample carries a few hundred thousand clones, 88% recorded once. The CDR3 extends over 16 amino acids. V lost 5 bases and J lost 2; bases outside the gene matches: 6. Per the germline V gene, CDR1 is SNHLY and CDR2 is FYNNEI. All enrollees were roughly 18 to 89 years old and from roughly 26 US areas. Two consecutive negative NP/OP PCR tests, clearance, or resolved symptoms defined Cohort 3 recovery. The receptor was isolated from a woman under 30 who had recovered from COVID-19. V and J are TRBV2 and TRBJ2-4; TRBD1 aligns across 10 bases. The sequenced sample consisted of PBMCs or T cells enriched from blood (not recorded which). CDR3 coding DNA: TGTGCCAGCAGTCCCAGGACAGGGGGTACCAAAAACATTCAGTACTTC. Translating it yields CASSPRTGGTKNIQYF.